The subject of this entry is one TCR beta chain. Its antigen is as yet unknown. The record originates from a study of T cells in localized non-small cell lung cancer. Regarding the study as a whole: Uninvolved nearby lung showed the greatest T cell clonality, exceeding that found in tumor. In adjacent lung, a median roughly 57 of the top 100 tumor clones were found. The study sequenced only one region of the tumor. As a result, intratumor heterogeneity could not be excluded and remains possible.

Sequenced by immunoSEQ multiplex PCR; TCRdb stores in-frame clones only, minus some. The data contain about 27,000 clones, around 85% of them singletons. The CDR3 sequence is 13 residues long. Between the trimmed V and J ends, which lost 5 bases and 6 bases, there was a span of 11 bases. CDR1 is SEHNR, CDR2 FQNEAQ, per germline (reference sequence). V usage is TRBV7-9 and J usage is TRBJ2-1, with D uncertain. This sequence was found in a female donor aged 60 or older with stage II squamous cell lung carcinoma. The sequencing here drew on peripheral blood, taken before any cancer treatment. In DNA, the CDR3 is TGTGCCAGCAGCGCCCAGGTTACCAATGAGCAGTTCTTC. Its translation is CASSAQVTNEQFF. The entire variable domain, with the rest obtained from reference TRBV7-9 and TRBJ2-1, is as follows: DTGVSQNPRHKITKRGQNVTFRCDPISEHNRLYWYRQTLGQGPEFLTYFQNEAQLEKSRLLSDRFSAERPKGSFSTLEIQRTEQGDSAMYLCASSAQVTNEQFFGPGTRLTVL.